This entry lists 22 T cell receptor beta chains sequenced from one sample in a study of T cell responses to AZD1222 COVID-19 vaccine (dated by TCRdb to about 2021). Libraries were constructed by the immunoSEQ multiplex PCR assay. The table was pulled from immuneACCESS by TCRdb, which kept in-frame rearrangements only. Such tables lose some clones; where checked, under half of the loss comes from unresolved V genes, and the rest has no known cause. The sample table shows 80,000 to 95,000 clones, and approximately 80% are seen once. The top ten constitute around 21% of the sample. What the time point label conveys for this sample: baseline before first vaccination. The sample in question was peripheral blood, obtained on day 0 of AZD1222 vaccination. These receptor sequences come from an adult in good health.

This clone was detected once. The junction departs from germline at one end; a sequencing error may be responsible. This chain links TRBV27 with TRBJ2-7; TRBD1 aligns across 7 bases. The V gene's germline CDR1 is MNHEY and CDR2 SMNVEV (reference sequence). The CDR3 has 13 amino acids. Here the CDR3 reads CASSAQGPGEWNF. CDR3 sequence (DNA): TGTGCCAGCAGCGCACAGGGGCCCGGGGAATGGAACTTC.

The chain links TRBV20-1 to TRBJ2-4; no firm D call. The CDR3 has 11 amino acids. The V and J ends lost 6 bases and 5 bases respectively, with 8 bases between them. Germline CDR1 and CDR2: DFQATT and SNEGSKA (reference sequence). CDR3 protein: CSAGRENIQYF. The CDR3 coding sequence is TGCAGTGCCGGCCGGGAAAACATTCAGTACTTC.

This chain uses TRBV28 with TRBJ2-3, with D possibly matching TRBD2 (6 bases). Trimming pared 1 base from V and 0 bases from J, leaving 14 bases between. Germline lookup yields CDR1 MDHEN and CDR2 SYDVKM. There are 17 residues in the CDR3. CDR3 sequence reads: CASSLYYSAGSTDTQYF. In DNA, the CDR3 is TGTGCCAGCAGTTTATATTACTCCGCGGGGAGCACAGATACGCAGTATTTT.

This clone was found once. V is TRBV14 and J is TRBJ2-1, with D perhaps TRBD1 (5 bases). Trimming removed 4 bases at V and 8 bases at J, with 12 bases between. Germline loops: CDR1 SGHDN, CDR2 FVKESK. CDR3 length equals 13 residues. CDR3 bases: TGTGCCAGCAGCCGACAGCCTAACGATGAGCAGTTCTTC. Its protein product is CASSRQPNDEQFF.

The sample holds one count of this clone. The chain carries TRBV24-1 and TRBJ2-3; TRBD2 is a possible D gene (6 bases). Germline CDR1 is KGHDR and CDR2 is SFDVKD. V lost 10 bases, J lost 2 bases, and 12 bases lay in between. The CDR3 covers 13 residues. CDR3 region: CATEGGLTDTQYF. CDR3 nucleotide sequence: TGTGCCACTGAAGGAGGGCTCACAGATACGCAGTATTTT.

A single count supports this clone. This chain's CDR3 is CASTPATSGRADLYEQYF. For the CDR3, the DNA is TGTGCCAGCACCCCGGCGACTAGCGGGAGGGCAGATCTCTACGAGCAGTACTTC. The chain recombines TRBV3-1 (or the pseudogene TRBV3-2) with TRBJ2-7, with 14 bases fitting TRBD2. The CDR3 contains 18 residues. Losses at the gene ends were 7 bases for V and 3 bases for J; bases not matched to a gene: 14. In germline, CDR1 is LGHDT, CDR2 YNNKEL (reference sequence).

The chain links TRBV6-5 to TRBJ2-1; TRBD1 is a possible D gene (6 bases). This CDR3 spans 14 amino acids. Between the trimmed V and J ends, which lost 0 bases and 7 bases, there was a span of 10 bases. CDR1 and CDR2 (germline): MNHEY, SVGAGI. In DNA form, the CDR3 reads TGTGCCAGCAGTTACTCCGCAGGGGTAAATGAGCAGTTCTTC. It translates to CASSYSAGVNEQFF.

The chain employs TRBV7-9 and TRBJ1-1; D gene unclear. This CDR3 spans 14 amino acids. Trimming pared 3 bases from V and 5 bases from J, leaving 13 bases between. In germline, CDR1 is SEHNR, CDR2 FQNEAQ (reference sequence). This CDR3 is CASSLALEGTEAFF. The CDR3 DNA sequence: TGTGCCAGCAGCTTGGCCCTGGAGGGTACTGAAGCTTTCTTT. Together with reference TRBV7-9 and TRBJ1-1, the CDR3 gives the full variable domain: DTGVSQNPRHKITKRGQNVTFRCDPISEHNRLYWYRQTLGQGPEFLTYFQNEAQLEKSRLLSDRFSAERPKGSFSTLEIQRTEQGDSAMYLCASSLALEGTEAFFGQGTRLTVV.

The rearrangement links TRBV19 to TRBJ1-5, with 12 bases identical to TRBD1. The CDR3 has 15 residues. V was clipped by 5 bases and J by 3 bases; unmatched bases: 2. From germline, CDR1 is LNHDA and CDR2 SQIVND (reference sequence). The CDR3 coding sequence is TGTGCCAGTAGTTGGGACAGGGGGCCCAATCAGCCCCAGCATTTT. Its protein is CASSWDRGPNQPQHF.

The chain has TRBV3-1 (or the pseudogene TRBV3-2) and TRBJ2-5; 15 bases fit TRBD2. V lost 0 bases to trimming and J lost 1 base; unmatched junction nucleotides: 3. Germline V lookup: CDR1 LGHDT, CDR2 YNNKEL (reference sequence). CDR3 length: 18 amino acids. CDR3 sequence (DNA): TGTGCCAGCAGCCAAGATCCGGGACTAGCGGGGGGCCAAGAGACCCAGTACTTC. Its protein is CASSQDPGLAGGQETQYF.

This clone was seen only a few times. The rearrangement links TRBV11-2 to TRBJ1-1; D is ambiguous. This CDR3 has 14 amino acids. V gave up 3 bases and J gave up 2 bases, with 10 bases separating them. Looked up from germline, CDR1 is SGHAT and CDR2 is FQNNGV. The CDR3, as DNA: TGTGCCAGCAGCTTGAGCAGTTTTAACACTGAAGCTTTCTTT. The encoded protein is CASSLSSFNTEAFF.

The CDR3 loop reads CASGLSTDTQYF. The CDR3 DNA sequence: TGCGCCAGCGGTCTAAGCACAGATACGCAGTATTTT. V and J are TRBV5-1 and TRBJ2-3; no reliable D call. Trimming removed 7 bases at V and 0 bases at J, with 6 bases between. The CDR3 covers 12 residues. CDR1 is SGHRS, CDR2 YFSETQ, per germline.

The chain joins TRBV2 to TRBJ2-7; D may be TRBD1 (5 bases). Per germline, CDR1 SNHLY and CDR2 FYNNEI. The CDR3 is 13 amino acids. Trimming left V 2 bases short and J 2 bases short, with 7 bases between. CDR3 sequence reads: CASSEQGPYEQYF. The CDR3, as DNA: TGTGCCAGCAGTGAACAGGGCCCCTACGAGCAGTACTTC. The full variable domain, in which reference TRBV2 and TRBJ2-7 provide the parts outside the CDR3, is EPEVTQTPSHQVTQMGQEVILRCVPISNHLYFYWYRQILGQKVEFLVSFYNNEISEKSEIFDDQFSVERPDGSNFTLKIRSTKLEDSAMYFCASSEQGPYEQYFGPGTRLTVT.

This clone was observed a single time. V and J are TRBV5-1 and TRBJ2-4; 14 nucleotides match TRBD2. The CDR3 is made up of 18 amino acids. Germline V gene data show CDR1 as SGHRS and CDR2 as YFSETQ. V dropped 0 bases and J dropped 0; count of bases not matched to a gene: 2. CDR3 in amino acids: CASSLGLAGGQAKNIQYF. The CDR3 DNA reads TGCGCCAGCAGCTTGGGACTAGCGGGAGGGCAAGCCAAAAACATTCAGTACTTC.

The CDR3 DNA reads as TGTGCCAGCAGTTCCCCGGGGGCTGGGGCCAACGTCCTGACTTTC. Translation gives CASSSPGAGANVLTF. The chain joins TRBV28 to TRBJ2-6, with D possibly matching TRBD2 (6 bases). V lost 4 bases, J lost 2 bases, and 9 bases lay in between. Germline loops: CDR1 MDHEN, CDR2 SYDVKM. CDR3 length: 15 amino acids.

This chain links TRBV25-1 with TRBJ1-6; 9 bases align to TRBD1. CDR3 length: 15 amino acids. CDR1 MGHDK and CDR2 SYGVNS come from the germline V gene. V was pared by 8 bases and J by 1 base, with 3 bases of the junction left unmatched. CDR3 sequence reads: CASGGTGSYNSPLHF. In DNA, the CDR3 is TGTGCCAGCGGAGGGACAGGGTCCTATAATTCACCCCTCCACTTT.

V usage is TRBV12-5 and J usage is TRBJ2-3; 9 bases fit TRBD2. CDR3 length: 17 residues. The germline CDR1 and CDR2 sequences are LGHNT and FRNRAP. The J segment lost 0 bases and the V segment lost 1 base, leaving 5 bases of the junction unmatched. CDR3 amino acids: CASGLGTTSGSTDTQYF. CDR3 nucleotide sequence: TGTGCTAGTGGTTTGGGCACCACTAGCGGGAGCACAGATACGCAGTATTTT.

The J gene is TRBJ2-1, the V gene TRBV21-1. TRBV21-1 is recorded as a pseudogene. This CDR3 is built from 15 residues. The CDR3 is CASSKARGQDNEQFF. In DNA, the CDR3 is TGTGCCAGCAGCAAAGCCCGGGGGCAGGACAATGAGCAGTTCTTC.

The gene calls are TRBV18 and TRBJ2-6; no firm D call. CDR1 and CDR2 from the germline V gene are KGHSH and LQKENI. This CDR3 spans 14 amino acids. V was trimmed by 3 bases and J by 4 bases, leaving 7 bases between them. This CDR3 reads CASSPDPGANVLTF. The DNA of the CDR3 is TGTGCCAGCTCACCGGACCCCGGGGCCAACGTCCTGACTTTC.

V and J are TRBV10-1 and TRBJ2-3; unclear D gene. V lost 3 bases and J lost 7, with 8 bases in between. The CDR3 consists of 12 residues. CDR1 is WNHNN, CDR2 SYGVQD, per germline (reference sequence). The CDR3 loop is CASSETFNTQYF. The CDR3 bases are TGCGCCAGCAGTGAAACATTCAATACGCAGTATTTT.

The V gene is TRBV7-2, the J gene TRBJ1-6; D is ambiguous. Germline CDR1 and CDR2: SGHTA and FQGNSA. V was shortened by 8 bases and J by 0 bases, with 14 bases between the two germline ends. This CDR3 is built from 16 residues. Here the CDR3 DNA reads TGTGCCAGCCGATCCCGGGGAAGCTCCTATAATTCACCCCTCCACTTT. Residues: CASRSRGSSYNSPLHF. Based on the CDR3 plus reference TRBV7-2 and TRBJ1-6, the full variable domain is GAGVSQSPSNKVTEKGKDVELRCDPISGHTALYWYRQSLGQGLEFLIYFQGNSAPDKSGLPSDRFSAERTGGSVSTLTIQRTQQEDSAVYLCASRSRGSSYNSPLHFGNGTRLTVT.

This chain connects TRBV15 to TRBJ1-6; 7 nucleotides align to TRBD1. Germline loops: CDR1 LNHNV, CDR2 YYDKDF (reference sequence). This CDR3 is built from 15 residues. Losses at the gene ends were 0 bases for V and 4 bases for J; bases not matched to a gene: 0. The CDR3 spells CATSREQGYNSPLHF. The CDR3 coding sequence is TGTGCCACCAGCAGAGAACAGGGGTATAATTCACCCCTCCACTTT.